This T cell receptor beta chain appears in the sequencing data of a study of blood T cell repertoires in COVID-19. Study details: Sites in the United States, Italy and Spain provided acute and convalescent COVID-19 samples.

TCRdb keeps only in-frame clones here, not all; method: immunoSEQ multiplex PCR. The sample holds 110,000 to 150,000 clones, around 89% seen once. The germline V and J ends were trimmed by 0 bases and 1 base, with 13 bases remaining between them. The CDR3 totals 16 residues. Germline values: CDR1 SGHRS, CDR2 YFSETQ. The clonotype was recovered from a woman of 80 years or more with acute or convalescent COVID-19. The chain carries TRBV5-1 and TRBJ1-1; D uncertain. What was sequenced was peripheral blood. CDR3 nucleotides: TGCGCCAGCAGCTTGGACTGGGGTGCGGGGAACACTGAAGCTTTCTTT. It translates to CASSLDWGAGNTEAFF.